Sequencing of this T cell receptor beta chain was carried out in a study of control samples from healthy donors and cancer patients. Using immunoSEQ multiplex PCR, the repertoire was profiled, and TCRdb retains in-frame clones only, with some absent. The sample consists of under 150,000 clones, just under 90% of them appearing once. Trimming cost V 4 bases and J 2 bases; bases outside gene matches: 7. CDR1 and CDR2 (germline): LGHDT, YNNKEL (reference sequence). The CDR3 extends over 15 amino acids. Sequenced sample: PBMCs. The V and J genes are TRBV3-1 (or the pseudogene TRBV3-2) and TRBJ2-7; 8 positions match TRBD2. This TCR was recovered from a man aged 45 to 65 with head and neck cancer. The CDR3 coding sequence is TGTGCCAGCAGCCTGAGGAGTAGCGGGGCCTACGAGCAGTACTTC. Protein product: CASSLRSSGAYEQYF.